The 22 T cell receptor beta chains below come from one sample, sequenced in a study of blood T cell repertoires in COVID-19. This table comes from immunoSEQ multiplex PCR, and its TCRdb copy is limited to in-frame clones, with some not included. The top ten clones hold roughly 13% of a sample with about 220,000 clones, about 84% of them seen once. Sequencing was carried out using peripheral blood. The receptor set was obtained from a human donor in a cohort sampled during active COVID-19.

This sequence joins TRBV29-1 and TRBJ1-4, with D hard to call. The CDR3 contains 16 residues. V lost 1 base and J lost 0, with 12 bases in between. From germline, CDR1 is SQVTM and CDR2 ANQGSEA. CDR3 nucleotides: TGCAGCGTTGAAGTGGGGAGGGCTACAACTAATGAAAAACTGTTTTTT. As protein: CSVEVGRATTNEKLFF.

This rearrangement joins TRBV7-6 to TRBJ2-2, with 9 positions matching TRBD2. Germline CDR1 is SGHVS and CDR2 is FNYEAQ. The length of the CDR3 is 16 residues. V shed 0 bases, J shed 6 bases, and the junction held 5 bases outside the gene matches. This CDR3 reads CASSLAAAGGPGELFF. The CDR3 DNA follows: TGTGCCAGCAGCTTAGCCGCGGCGGGGGGGCCCGGGGAGCTGTTTTTT. Based on the CDR3 plus reference TRBV7-6 and TRBJ2-2, the full variable domain is GAGVSQSPRYKVTKRGQDVALRCDPISGHVSLYWYRQALGQGPEFLTYFNYEAQQDKSGLPNDRFSAERPEGSISTLTIQRTEQRDSAMYRCASSLAAAGGPGELFFGEGSRLTVL.

This clone was seen just once. The genes are TRBV4-2 and TRBJ1-2; 8 bases agree with TRBD1. Losses at the gene ends were 0 bases for V and 6 bases for J; bases not matched to a gene: 6. The CDR3 runs 15 residues. Germline assignment: CDR1 LGHNA and CDR2 YNFKEQ. Written as DNA, the CDR3 is TGTGCCAGCAGCCAAGAGCAGGGGGCGACGGATGGCTACACCTTC. It is translated as CASSQEQGATDGYTF.

This clone has just one count. V usage is TRBV6-5 and J usage is TRBJ1-1; TRBD1 aligns across 7 bases. J gave up 1 base and V 6 bases, and 2 bases lay outside the gene matches. This CDR3 region has 13 residues. Germline values: CDR1 MNHEY, CDR2 SVGAGI. The CDR3 sequence: CASSRQGNTEAFF. The DNA of the CDR3 is TGTGCCAGCAGCCGACAGGGGAACACTGAAGCTTTCTTT.

The V and J genes are TRBV28 and TRBJ2-1, with D perhaps matching TRBD2 (5 bases). This CDR3 has 13 amino acids. Germline CDR1 reads MDHEN; CDR2 reads SYDVKM. V was shortened by 5 bases and J by 9 bases, with 14 bases between the two germline ends. The CDR3 is CASSLGSRREQFF. For the CDR3, the DNA is TGTGCCAGCAGTCTGGGGAGTAGGCGTGAGCAGTTCTTC.

This clone was observed a few times. The chain has TRBV5-4 and TRBJ2-5; 8 bases are shared with TRBD1. The CDR3 is made up of 13 amino acids. The V gene end was trimmed by 6 bases and the J gene end by 6 bases; junction bases not matched to a gene: 7. CDR1 is SGHNT and CDR2 is YYREEE in the germline V gene (reference sequence). In DNA, the CDR3 is TGTGCCAGCATGCAGGGGGCGAGGAAGACCCAGTACTTC. Amino acid sequence: CASMQGARKTQYF.

This chain joins TRBV3-1 (or the pseudogene TRBV3-2) and TRBJ2-2, with D tentatively TRBD2 (5 bases). Germline assignment: CDR1 LGHDT and CDR2 YNNKEL (reference sequence). Trimming stripped 6 bases from V and 8 bases from J, with 16 bases between. This CDR3 has 14 residues. CDR3 region: CASRRGSSRGELFF. For the CDR3, the DNA is TGTGCCAGCAGACGCGGGTCCTCGAGGGGGGAGCTGTTTTTT.

The chain links TRBV28 to TRBJ2-1; perhaps TRBD2 as D (6 bases). Germline lookup yields CDR1 MDHEN and CDR2 SYDVKM. This CDR3 contains 15 residues. V gave up 3 bases and J gave up 4 bases, with 13 bases separating them. CDR3 residues: CASSFGGSRYNEQFF. CDR3 in DNA: TGTGCCAGCAGTTTTGGGGGGAGTAGGTACAATGAGCAGTTCTTC.

The chain links TRBV10-1 to TRBJ2-7, with D unresolved. Germline V gives CDR1 WNHNN, CDR2 SYGVQD (reference sequence). The CDR3 sequence is 14 residues long. V gave up 0 bases and J gave up 6 bases, with 12 bases separating them. The CDR3 sequence: CASSESSVPREQYF. The CDR3 bases are TGCGCCAGCAGTGAGTCGTCGGTTCCCCGCGAGCAGTACTTC.

This clone was observed a few times. The chain employs TRBV7-2 and TRBJ2-7; 7 bases are shared with TRBD1. Losses at the gene ends were 5 bases for V and 2 bases for J; bases not matched to a gene: 6. Germline values: CDR1 SGHTA, CDR2 FQGNSA. This CDR3 spans 14 amino acids. CDR3 in DNA: TGTGCCAGCAGCCTTTGGACAGGTACCTACGAGCAGTACTTC. Translation: CASSLWTGTYEQYF.

The rearrangement joins TRBV10-3 to TRBJ1-4; 10 bases are shared with TRBD1. CDR1 and CDR2 (germline): ENHRY, SYGVKD. With 9 bases clipped from V and 1 base from J, the junction kept 2 bases outside the gene matches. CDR3 length: 14 residues. CDR3 sequence (DNA): TGTGCCATTGGACAGGGGGTAACTAATGAAAAACTGTTTTTT. Its protein product is CAIGQGVTNEKLFF.

The CDR3, as DNA: TGCGCCAGCAAGCCGTTAGCGGGCCCCCTTCGGGCAGATACGCAGTATTTT. It yields the protein CASKPLAGPLRADTQYF. The V gene is TRBV5-1, the J gene TRBJ2-3; 7 bases are a match to TRBD2. Germline loops: CDR1 SGHRS, CDR2 YFSETQ. Germline trimming cut 6 bases from V and 4 bases from J; bases unmatched to any gene: 17. The CDR3 is 17 amino acids.

A few counts support this clone. J is TRBJ2-4 and V is TRBV3-1 (or the pseudogene TRBV3-2); D is unclear. Trimming pared 1 base from V and 0 bases from J, leaving 16 bases between. Germline V CDR1 and CDR2: LGHDT, YNNKEL (reference sequence). The CDR3 loop spans 18 amino acids. The CDR3 coding sequence is TGTGCCAGCAGCCAAGCCGTACAATATCCTCTAGCCAAAAACATTCAGTACTTC. Translated, it gives CASSQAVQYPLAKNIQYF.

The V call is TRBV19, the J call TRBJ1-6, with 7 bases matching TRBD1. The germline gives CDR1 LNHDA, CDR2 SQIVND (reference sequence). The CDR3 has 14 residues. V was clipped by 5 bases and J by 8 bases; unmatched bases: 6. The CDR3 protein is CASSAGTAYSPLHF. CDR3 DNA: TGTGCCAGTAGTGCCGGGACAGCATATTCACCCCTCCACTTT.

The rearrangement links TRBV28 to TRBJ1-5; 9 bases align to TRBD1. After removal of 1 base from V and 5 bases from J, the junction contained 9 bases not matched to a gene. Germline assignment: CDR1 MDHEN and CDR2 SYDVKM. The CDR3 runs to 17 residues. The CDR3 spells CASSLFGTGIFYQPQHF. The CDR3 nucleotides read TGTGCCAGCAGTTTATTTGGGACAGGGATATTTTATCAGCCCCAGCATTTT. The full variable domain, its missing parts supplied by reference TRBV28 and TRBJ1-5, is DVKVTQSSRYLVKRTGEKVFLECVQDMDHENMFWYRQDPGLGLRLIYFSYDVKMKEKGDIPEGYSVSREKKERFSLILESASTNQTSMYLCASSLFGTGIFYQPQHFGDGTRLSIL.

V and J are TRBV28 and TRBJ2-1; 8 bases are shared with TRBD2. Germline V gene data show CDR1 as MDHEN and CDR2 as SYDVKM. V gave up 3 bases and J gave up 6 bases; unmatched junction bases: 4. The CDR3 is made up of 14 amino acids. CDR3 nucleotide sequence: TGTGCCAGCAGTTTGGCCGGGGGGGCCAATGAGCAGTTCTTC. Translating it yields CASSLAGGANEQFF.

The chain carries TRBV12-3 or TRBV12-4 and TRBJ2-1, with 8 bases lining up with TRBD1. After removal of 1 base from V and 14 bases from J, the junction contained 7 bases not matched to a gene. The length of the CDR3 is 13 residues. CDR3 in DNA: TGTGCCAGCAGTTTAGGCCCGGACAGGGATGAGTTCTTC. This translates into CASSLGPDRDEFF.

This rearrangement joins TRBV28 to TRBJ1-2; a weak D match, TRBD1 (5 bases). The CDR3 extends over 13 amino acids. CDR1 is MDHEN and CDR2 is SYDVKM in the germline V gene. Trimming cost V 3 bases and J 5 bases, with 10 bases left between them. The CDR3 region is CASSFGTPYGYTF. Written as DNA, the CDR3 is TGTGCCAGCAGTTTTGGGACTCCATATGGCTACACCTTC.

This chain joins TRBV2 and TRBJ1-2, with TRBD1 identical over 8 bases. CDR1 and CDR2 from the germline V gene are SNHLY and FYNNEI. The CDR3 extends over 15 amino acids. The trim removed 6 bases at V and 0 bases at J, leaving 6 bases unmatched. CDR3 coding DNA: TGTGCCAGCAGGGATGGGACAGGTCCTAACTATGGCTACACCTTC. This translates into CASRDGTGPNYGYTF.

This clone was observed a few times. V and J are TRBV2 and TRBJ1-5; no clear D. Germline V gives CDR1 SNHLY, CDR2 FYNNEI. The CDR3 contains 14 residues. Trimming removed 5 bases at V and 4 bases at J, with 12 bases between. The CDR3, as DNA: TGTGCCAGCAGTTATGGGAGCTATAATCAGCCCCAGCATTTT. This sequence encodes CASSYGSYNQPQHF.

The V and J genes are TRBV27 and TRBJ2-7; D may be TRBD2 (6 bases). Germline loops: CDR1 MNHEY, CDR2 SMNVEV (reference sequence). The CDR3 runs 15 residues. V lost 5 bases and J lost 1, with 15 bases in between. The CDR3 reads CASSHTGLSSYEQYF. CDR3 coding DNA: TGTGCCAGCAGTCATACGGGACTGTCGTCCTACGAGCAGTACTTC.

The chain has TRBV3-1 (or the pseudogene TRBV3-2) and TRBJ1-1; unclear D gene. The ends were cut back, 0 bases at V and 11 bases at J, with 13 bases in the middle. The CDR3 runs to 13 residues. Germline V lookup: CDR1 LGHDT, CDR2 YNNKEL (reference sequence). The CDR3, as DNA: TGTGCCAGCAGCCAAGATTGGAGGAGAGCTGCTTTCTTT. This sequence encodes CASSQDWRRAAFF.